A single sample is the source of the 24 T cell receptor beta chains below, sequenced in a study of T-cell reconstitution after alpha-beta-depleted transplantation in children. Preparation of the TCRbeta library involved a method that used unique molecular identifiers. TCRdb analysed the PCR reads with MiXCR anew, one entry per CDR3 protein. In the table there are around 250,000 distinct CDR3 sequences, about 10% of which are singletons. The material sequenced was PBMCs from the stem cell graft donor, taken from the stem cell graft. Every receptor here comes from a human donor who donated a stem cell graft to a child with SCID.

The chain links TRBV20-1 to TRBJ1-1; D remains ambiguous. The V and J ends lost 3 bases and 0 bases respectively, with 11 bases between them. Germline CDR1 is DFQATT and CDR2 is SNEGSKA (reference sequence). The length of the CDR3 is 14 residues. The CDR3 reads CSASDGSMNTEAFF. The CDR3 bases are TGCAGTGCTAGCGATGGTTCCATGAACACTGAAGCTTTCTTT.

This clonotype has a count of ten or more. CDR3 in amino acids: CASSWQGAQNTEAFF. The CDR3 coding sequence is TGCGCCAGCAGCTGGCAGGGGGCGCAGAACACTGAAGCTTTCTTT. This sequence joins TRBV5-1 and TRBJ1-1, with 8 bases that match TRBD1. Germline CDR1 is SGHRS and CDR2 is YFSETQ. This CDR3 is 15 amino acids long. With 3 bases clipped from V and 1 base from J, the junction kept 5 bases outside the gene matches.

V and J are TRBV3-1 and TRBJ2-7; D gene uncertain. CDR3 size: 14 residues. V lost 0 bases to trimming and J lost 2 bases, with 8 bases between them. Germline values: CDR1 LGHDT, CDR2 YNNKEL (reference sequence). CDR3 DNA sequence: TGTGCCAGCAGCCAAGATCAGGCTACCTACGAGCAGTACTTC. This codes for CASSQDQATYEQYF.

In this sample, this clonotype turned up many times. V is TRBV12-3 or TRBV12-4 and J is TRBJ2-3; D not certain. The CDR3 runs 13 residues. The V end was cut by 6 bases, the J end by 2 bases, with 9 bases between. CDR3 bases: TGTGCCAGCAGGCTAGGAGTCACAGATACGCAGTATTTT. Residues: CASRLGVTDTQYF.

This clonotype has at least ten counts. This chain uses TRBV21-1 with TRBJ1-5; the listed D gene, TRBD1, was not tested against the DNA. TRBV21-1 is a recognized pseudogene. This CDR3 has 17 residues. CDR3 amino acids: CASSKGGTDLRNQPQHF. CDR3 in DNA: TGTGCCAGCAGCAAAGGTGGGACAGACTTAAGAAATCAGCCCCAGCATTTT.

This clonotype appeared a few times. The chain combines TRBV11-2 with TRBJ2-3; D unresolved. From germline, CDR1 is SGHAT and CDR2 FQNNGV. The CDR3 runs to 15 residues. Trimming took off 0 bases at V and 2 bases at J, with 9 bases between the two ends. CDR3 in amino acids: CASSLDSGNTDTQYF. The CDR3 DNA reads TGTGCCAGCAGCTTAGATTCTGGAAACACAGATACGCAGTATTTT.

The sample holds a few counts of this clonotype. The V and J genes are TRBV20-1 and TRBJ1-1; D possibly corresponds to TRBD1 (6 bases). Per germline, CDR1 DFQATT and CDR2 SNEGSKA (reference sequence). V gave up 5 bases and J gave up 2 bases, with 12 bases separating them. The CDR3 sequence is 13 residues long. The chain's CDR3 is CSAPARGNTEAFF. The CDR3 coding sequence is TGCAGTGCTCCTGCCAGGGGCAACACTGAAGCTTTCTTT.

This clonotype was detected a few times. The chain recombines TRBV2 with TRBJ2-5; D may be TRBD2 (7 bases). The germline CDR1 and CDR2 sequences are SNHLY and FYNNEI. CDR3 length: 14 residues. The V end lost 1 base, the J end lost 2 bases, and 8 bases lay between the germline ends. The CDR3 DNA follows: TGTGCCAGCAGTGAAGAGGGGGGGCAAGAGACCCAGTACTTC. It codes for CASSEEGGQETQYF.

This clonotype was recorded at least ten times. This chain links TRBV20-1 with TRBJ1-6; the D gene is possibly TRBD1 (6 bases). This CDR3 has 16 residues. Germline V gene sequence: CDR1 DFQATT, CDR2 SNEGSKA (reference sequence). V was cut by 6 bases and J by 2 bases, with 17 bases left in between. CDR3 nucleotide sequence: TGCAGTGCCAAGCAACAGGGAAGAACCTATAATTCACCCCTCCACTTT. Translating gives CSAKQQGRTYNSPLHF.

This clonotype was counted a single time. The chain links TRBV5-1 to TRBJ2-7; D gene unclear. Deletions cut 0 bases from V and 0 bases from J, with 10 bases between. This CDR3 spans 15 amino acids. CDR1 is SGHRS and CDR2 is YFSETQ in the germline V gene. This chain's CDR3 is CASSLDTWVSYEQYF. The CDR3 nucleotides read TGCGCCAGCAGCTTGGATACGTGGGTCTCCTACGAGCAGTACTTC.

This clonotype has more than one count but fewer than ten. The chain carries TRBV7-9 and TRBJ2-1; weak D call: TRBD2 (6 bases). The CDR3 loop spans 12 amino acids. Germline V CDR1 and CDR2: SEHNR, FQNEAQ (reference sequence). The V end lost 5 bases, the J end lost 15 bases, and 17 bases lay between the germline ends. CDR3 region: CASSTLARFGFF. In DNA form, the CDR3 reads TGTGCCAGCAGCACACTAGCAAGGTTCGGGTTCTTC.

This sequence joins TRBV20-1 and TRBJ2-5, with unresolved D. CDR1 and CDR2 (germline): DFQATT, SNEGSKA (reference sequence). The length of the CDR3 is 13 residues. V lost 3 bases to trimming and J lost 5 bases, with 13 bases between them. The CDR3 sequence is CSARSGVGETQYF. CDR3 nucleotides: TGCAGTGCTAGGTCTGGAGTAGGGGAGACCCAGTACTTC.

This chain links TRBV7-6 with TRBJ2-7; 12 nucleotides align to TRBD2. CDR1 and CDR2 from the germline V gene are SGHVS and FNYEAQ. The CDR3 length is 17 residues. J was trimmed by 0 bases and V by 1 base; bases with no gene match: 4. In nucleotides, the CDR3 is TGTGCCAGCAGCTTAGTTACGGGACTAGCGGGCTCCTACGAGCAGTACTTC. Translated: CASSLVTGLAGSYEQYF.

The chain has TRBV11-2 and TRBJ1-1; TRBD1 aligns across 7 bases. The CDR3 consists of 14 residues. CDR1 is SGHAT, CDR2 FQNNGV, per germline. V lost 3 bases to trimming and J lost 3 bases; unmatched junction nucleotides: 4. CDR3 in amino acids: CASSFAQGYTEAFF. The CDR3 DNA sequence: TGTGCCAGCAGCTTTGCACAGGGGTACACTGAAGCTTTCTTT.

The gene calls are TRBV5-1 and TRBJ2-1, with TRBD2 matching 10 bases. The germline V gene encodes CDR1 SGHRS and CDR2 YFSETQ. J was trimmed by 7 bases and V by 5 bases; bases with no gene match: 12. The CDR3 runs to 16 residues. The CDR3, as DNA: TGCGCCAGCAGGCGCCCCGGGACTAGCGCTTCAAATGAGCAGTTCTTC. Amino acid sequence: CASRRPGTSASNEQFF.

The chain has TRBV4-1 and TRBJ1-4; tentative D call: TRBD1 (5 bases). Germline V gene lookup returns CDR1 MGHRA and CDR2 YSYEKL. This CDR3 is 18 amino acids long. The germline V and J ends were trimmed by 2 bases and 4 bases, with 20 bases remaining between them. DNA for the CDR3: TGCGCCAGCAGCCAACGCGAGGGTTCTTTTGGGGGTAATGAAAAACTGTTTTTT. This gives the protein CASSQREGSFGGNEKLFF.

The chain couples TRBV6-5 to TRBJ1-2, with a tentative D call TRBD1 (5 bases). V was clipped by 2 bases and J by 7 bases, with 8 bases between them. The germline V gene has CDR1 MNHEY and CDR2 SVGAGI. CDR3 length: 12 residues. The CDR3 loop reads CASSYAGLGYTF. The CDR3, as DNA: TGTGCCAGCAGTTACGCAGGGCTTGGCTACACCTTC.

The V gene is TRBV7-6, the J gene TRBJ2-1; 8 bases map to TRBD2. V shed 4 bases and J 8 bases; nucleotides not matched to a gene: 4. Germline-derived CDR1 and CDR2 are SGHVS and FNYEAQ. This CDR3 region has 13 residues. The CDR3 DNA reads as TGTGCCAGCAGCTCGGGGGGGGTCTATGAGCAGTTCTTC. It yields the protein CASSSGGVYEQFF. The full variable domain, rest sourced from reference TRBV7-6 and TRBJ2-1, is GAGVSQSPRYKVTKRGQDVALRCDPISGHVSLYWYRQALGQGPEFLTYFNYEAQQDKSGLPNDRFSAERPEGSISTLTIQRTEQRDSAMYRCASSSGGVYEQFFGPGTRLTVL.

This chain connects TRBV9 to TRBJ2-1; TRBD1 or TRBD2 may be the D gene (5 bases each). Trimming pared 4 bases from V and 3 bases from J, leaving 26 bases between. This CDR3 is built from 19 residues. Germline V gene data show CDR1 as SGDLS and CDR2 as YYNGEE. In DNA form, the CDR3 reads TGTGCCAGCAGCCCCCGAGGCGGTGACATGGTTGGGGGCTACAATGAGCAGTTCTTC. This gives the protein CASSPRGGDMVGGYNEQFF.

In its sample, this clonotype was seen a few times. The CDR3, as DNA: TGTGCCAGCAGCTTAGAAGCGAACACCGGGGAGCTGTTTTTT. Translating it yields CASSLEANTGELFF. This chain uses TRBV7-6 with TRBJ2-2, with no clear D. Germline assignment: CDR1 SGHVS and CDR2 FNYEAQ. The CDR3 sequence is 14 residues long. V was cut by 1 base and J by 0 bases, with 3 bases left in between.

This clonotype was picked up a small number of times. The chain has TRBV20-1 and TRBJ1-1; 10 bases agree with TRBD1. Germline CDR1 and CDR2: DFQATT and SNEGSKA (reference sequence). V was pared by 5 bases and J by 1 base, with 1 base of the junction left unmatched. The CDR3 spans 13 residues. CDR3 protein: CSAGDRGNTEAFF. The CDR3 bases are TGCAGTGCTGGGGACAGGGGGAACACTGAAGCTTTCTTT.

There are many counts of this clonotype. The CDR3 sequence: CASSLAPEYTGELFF. DNA of the CDR3: TGTGCCAGCAGTTTAGCGCCAGAGTACACCGGGGAGCTGTTTTTT. The genes are TRBV12-3 or TRBV12-4 and TRBJ2-2; D uncertain. The CDR3 sequence is 15 residues long. V was trimmed by 0 bases and J by 3 bases, leaving 8 bases between them.

This clonotype has ten or more counts. The rearrangement joins TRBV6-1 to TRBJ2-1; D is unclear. The CDR3 extends over 16 amino acids. Germline V gene sequence: CDR1 MNHNS, CDR2 SASEGT. V was shortened by 3 bases and J by 0 bases, with 12 bases between the two germline ends. The CDR3 DNA sequence: TGTGCCAGCAGTGATGGAACGGCTAGCTCCTACAATGAGCAGTTCTTC. Translating it yields CASSDGTASSYNEQFF.

The V gene is TRBV19, the J gene TRBJ2-7; D could derive from TRBD1 or TRBD2 (5 bases each). The germline V gene encodes CDR1 LNHDA and CDR2 SQIVND (reference sequence). This CDR3 is built from 15 residues. The ends were cut back, 5 bases at V and 7 bases at J, with 21 bases in the middle. CDR3 sequence reads: CASSSYRDGILEQYF. CDR3 bases: TGTGCCAGTAGTTCGTACCGGGACGGCATACTGGAGCAGTACTTC.